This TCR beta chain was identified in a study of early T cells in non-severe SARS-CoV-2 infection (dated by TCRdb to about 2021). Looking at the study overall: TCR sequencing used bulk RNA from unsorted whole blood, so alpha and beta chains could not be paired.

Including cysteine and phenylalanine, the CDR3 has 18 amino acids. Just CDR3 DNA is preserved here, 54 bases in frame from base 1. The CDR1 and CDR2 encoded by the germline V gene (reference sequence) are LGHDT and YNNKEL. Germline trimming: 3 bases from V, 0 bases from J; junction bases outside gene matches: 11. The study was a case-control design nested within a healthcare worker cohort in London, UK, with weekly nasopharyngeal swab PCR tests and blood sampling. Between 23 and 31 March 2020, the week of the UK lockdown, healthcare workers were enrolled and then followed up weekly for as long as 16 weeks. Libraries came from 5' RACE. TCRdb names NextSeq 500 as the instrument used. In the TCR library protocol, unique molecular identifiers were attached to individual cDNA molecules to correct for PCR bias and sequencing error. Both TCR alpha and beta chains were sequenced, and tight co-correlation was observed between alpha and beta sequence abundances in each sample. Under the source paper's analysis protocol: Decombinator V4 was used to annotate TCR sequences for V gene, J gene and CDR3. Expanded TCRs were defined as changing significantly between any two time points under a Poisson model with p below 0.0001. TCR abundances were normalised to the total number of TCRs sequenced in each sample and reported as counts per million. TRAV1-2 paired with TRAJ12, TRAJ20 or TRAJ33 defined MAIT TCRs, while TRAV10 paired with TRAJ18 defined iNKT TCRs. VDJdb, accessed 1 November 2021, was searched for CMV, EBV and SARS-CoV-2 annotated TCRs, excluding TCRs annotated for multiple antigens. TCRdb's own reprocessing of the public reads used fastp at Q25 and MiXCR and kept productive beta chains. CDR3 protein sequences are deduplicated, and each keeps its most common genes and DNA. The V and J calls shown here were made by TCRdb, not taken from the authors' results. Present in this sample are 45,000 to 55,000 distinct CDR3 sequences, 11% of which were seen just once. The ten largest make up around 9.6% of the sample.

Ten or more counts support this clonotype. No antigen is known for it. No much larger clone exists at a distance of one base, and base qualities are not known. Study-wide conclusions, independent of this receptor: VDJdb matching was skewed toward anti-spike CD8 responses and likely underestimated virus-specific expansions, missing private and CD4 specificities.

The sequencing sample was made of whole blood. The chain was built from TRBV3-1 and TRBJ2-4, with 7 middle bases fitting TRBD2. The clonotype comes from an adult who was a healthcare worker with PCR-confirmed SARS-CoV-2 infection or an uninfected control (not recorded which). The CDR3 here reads CASSQGGSLGLAKNIQYF. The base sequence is TGTGCCAGCAGCCAGGGAGGGTCTTTAGGACTAGCCAAAAACATTCAGTACTTC.